Listed here are 21 T cell receptor beta chains from one sample, sequenced in a study of blood T cell repertoires in COVID-19. Only in-frame clones appear in the TCRdb table, and some are missing; sequencing was by immunoSEQ multiplex PCR. Among about 220,000 clones listed, around 84% were seen once. Material for sequencing was peripheral blood. These receptors were obtained from a man in his fifties who had recovered from COVID-19.

The chain employs TRBV28 and TRBJ2-1; 12 bases fit TRBD1. V lost 4 bases, J lost 7 bases, and 14 bases stayed unmatched. CDR1 is MDHEN, CDR2 SYDVKM, per germline. CDR3 length: 18 amino acids. CDR3 nucleotides: TGTGCCAGCAGTTCCTTACTCCGGGACAGGGGGCGCTTAAATGAGCAGTTCTTC. This translates into CASSSLLRDRGRLNEQFF.

V is TRBV19 and J is TRBJ2-4, with a possible D match to TRBD1 (6 bases). The germline V and J ends were trimmed by 6 bases and 5 bases, with 14 bases remaining between them. The germline CDR1 and CDR2 sequences are LNHDA and SQIVND (reference sequence). The CDR3 covers 14 residues. This chain's CDR3 is CASSGWDTENIQYF. The CDR3 DNA follows: TGTGCCAGTAGCGGCTGGGACACCGAAAACATTCAGTACTTC.

The CDR3 loop is CASSYSSSGRNTGELFF. In nucleotides, the CDR3 is TGTGCCAGCAGTTACTCGTCTAGCGGGCGAAACACCGGGGAGCTGTTTTTT. The chain is built from TRBV6-2 or TRBV6-3 and TRBJ2-2, with TRBD2 matching over 8 bases. CDR1 is MNHEY and CDR2 is SVGEGT in the germline V gene. This CDR3 spans 17 amino acids. V was clipped by 0 bases and J by 2 bases; unmatched bases: 5.

The J gene is TRBJ2-3, the V gene TRBV28, with a weak D call TRBD2 (6 bases). Looked up from germline, CDR1 is MDHEN and CDR2 is SYDVKM. The V gene lost 1 base and the J gene lost 2 bases, with 10 bases spanning the gap. CDR3 length equals 15 residues. The CDR3, as DNA: TGTGCCAGCAGTTTATCGGGACTTTTCACAGATACGCAGTATTTT. This sequence encodes CASSLSGLFTDTQYF. Drawing the rest from reference TRBV28 and TRBJ2-3, the complete variable domain is DVKVTQSSRYLVKRTGEKVFLECVQDMDHENMFWYRQDPGLGLRLIYFSYDVKMKEKGDIPEGYSVSREKKERFSLILESASTNQTSMYLCASSLSGLFTDTQYFGPGTRLTVL.

This clone is a singleton in its sample. In DNA, the CDR3 is TGTGCCAGCAGTTCCCACAACCTAGTAGAAGCTTTCTTT. Residues: CASSSHNLVEAFF. The rearrangement joins TRBV28 to TRBJ1-1; the D is unclear. V gave up 4 bases and J gave up 8 bases, with 14 bases separating them. The germline V gene encodes CDR1 MDHEN and CDR2 SYDVKM. This CDR3 spans 13 amino acids.

The chain combines TRBV20-1 with TRBJ2-7; the match to TRBD1 covers 11 bases. The germline V gene encodes CDR1 DFQATT and CDR2 SNEGSKA (reference sequence). The V gene end was trimmed by 3 bases and the J gene end by 3 bases; junction bases not matched to a gene: 10. The CDR3 has 16 residues. The CDR3 spells CSASLGQGVSGYEQYF. CDR3 DNA: TGCAGTGCTAGTTTGGGACAGGGGGTATCGGGCTACGAGCAGTACTTC.

The chain couples TRBV4-1 to TRBJ1-5; 10 nucleotides match TRBD1. Germline values: CDR1 MGHRA, CDR2 YSYEKL. The V segment lost 6 bases and the J segment 5 bases; nucleotides outside the gene matches: 4. The CDR3 is 14 amino acids. CDR3: CASSYGTGDQPQHF. In DNA form, the CDR3 reads TGCGCCAGCAGTTACGGGACAGGGGATCAGCCCCAGCATTTT.

This chain joins TRBV7-8 and TRBJ1-1, with TRBD1 as a possible D gene (6 bases). Deletions cut 0 bases from V and 7 bases from J, with 9 bases between. In germline, CDR1 is SGHVS, CDR2 FQNEAQ. The CDR3 is 13 amino acids. The CDR3 bases are TGTGCCAGCAGCTTAGCCCAGGGGTTTGAAGCTTTCTTT. This encodes CASSLAQGFEAFF.

This chain uses TRBV4-2 with TRBJ2-1, with 15 positions matching TRBD2. This CDR3 is built from 22 residues. The J segment lost 3 bases and the V segment lost 1 base, leaving 16 bases of the junction unmatched. Germline assignment: CDR1 LGHNA and CDR2 YNFKEQ. In nucleotides, the CDR3 is TGTGCCAGCAGCCAAGGGAACTTTTTTGGGACTAGCGGGAGGAACCTCTACAATGAGCAGTTCTTC. Its translation: CASSQGNFFGTSGRNLYNEQFF.

The chain has TRBV5-4 and TRBJ2-3; 8 nucleotides align to TRBD2. The CDR3 is 14 residues long. Germline V gives CDR1 SGHNT, CDR2 YYREEE (reference sequence). After removal of 5 bases from V and 5 bases from J, the junction contained 7 bases not matched to a gene. CDR3 loop: CASRQREYGDTQYF. The CDR3, as DNA: TGTGCCAGCAGGCAGCGGGAGTACGGAGATACGCAGTATTTT.

This clone appeared once. This chain links TRBV6-1 with TRBJ1-1, with TRBD1 as a possible D gene (5 bases). There are 14 residues in the CDR3. The V gene's germline CDR1 is MNHNS and CDR2 SASEGT. Deletions cut 5 bases from V and 1 base from J, with 11 bases between. The CDR3 coding sequence is TGTGCCAGCAGTAAACCAGGACAGAACACTGAAGCTTTCTTT. Translating gives CASSKPGQNTEAFF.

This clone is a singleton in its sample. This chain uses TRBV10-1 with TRBJ2-7; TRBD2 might be the D (6 bases). The CDR3 is 14 amino acids. CDR1 and CDR2 (germline): WNHNN, SYGVQD (reference sequence). Between the trimmed V and J ends, which lost 6 bases and 6 bases, there was a span of 18 bases. DNA of the CDR3: TGCGCCAGCAGGCCCGGAGGGCTAGATGCCGAGCAGTACTTC. It encodes CASRPGGLDAEQYF.

This clone was recorded once. The rearrangement joins TRBV10-3 to TRBJ2-5, with 10 bases lining up with TRBD2. The junction had 8 bases not matched to a gene; V was cut back by 10 bases and J by 6 bases. This CDR3 spans 13 amino acids. Germline loops: CDR1 ENHRY, CDR2 SYGVKD. CDR3 DNA sequence: TGTGCCACCAAAGCGGGAGGGCGAAAGACCCAGTACTTC. Translated: CATKAGGRKTQYF.

This clone has more than one count but fewer than ten. An end of the junction differs from the germline gene, which may be a read error. The chain recombines TRBV11-2 with TRBJ2-7; possibly TRBD1 for D (6 bases). This CDR3 has 13 amino acids. From germline, CDR1 is SGHAT and CDR2 FQNNGV. CDR3 coding DNA: TGTGCCAGCAGTTTAGGGACACCCTACGAGCAGTACTTC. Its protein is CASSLGTPYEQYF.

This clone was counted a single time. Other DNA sequences within the sample encode an identical CDR3. The J gene is TRBJ2-1, the V gene TRBV6-5; D is unclear. V lost 5 bases and J lost 4, with 9 bases in between. Germline CDR1 MNHEY, CDR2 SVGAGI. The CDR3 has 13 residues. CDR3 loop: CASSRLKYNEQFF. Here the CDR3 DNA reads TGTGCCAGCAGTAGACTTAAATACAATGAGCAGTTCTTC.

This rearrangement joins TRBV13 to TRBJ2-1; 7 bases fit TRBD2. Germline V gives CDR1 PRHDT, CDR2 FYEKMQ (reference sequence). This CDR3 is 14 amino acids long. V was clipped by 4 bases and J by 8 bases; unmatched bases: 8. DNA for the CDR3: TGTGCCAGCAGCTCCTGGACTAGTCTCCATGAGCAGTTCTTC. Translating gives CASSSWTSLHEQFF.

V and J are TRBV19 and TRBJ2-5; possibly TRBD2 for D (5 bases). Trimming stripped 3 bases from V and 4 bases from J, with 12 bases between. Germline CDR1 LNHDA, CDR2 SQIVND (reference sequence). CDR3 length: 14 residues. CDR3 sequence: CASSIPGGGETQYF. The CDR3 DNA reads as TGTGCCAGTAGTATCCCCGGAGGAGGAGAGACCCAGTACTTC.

The chain recombines TRBV19 with TRBJ1-1, with D possibly being TRBD1 (5 bases). Per the germline V gene, CDR1 is LNHDA and CDR2 is SQIVND (reference sequence). The CDR3 spans 13 residues. V lost 3 bases and J 7 bases, leaving 12 bases between the germline ends. Here the CDR3 DNA reads TGTGCCAGTAGTATCGGTGGAGGGGTTGAAGCTTTCTTT. It is translated as CASSIGGGVEAFF. Variable domain in full (rest from reference TRBV19 and TRBJ1-1): DGGITQSPKYLFRKEGQNVTLSCEQNLNHDAMYWYRQDPGQGLRLIYYSQIVNDFQKGDIAEGYSVSREKKESFPLTVTSAQKNPTAFYLCASSIGGGVEAFFGQGTRLTVV.

This chain links TRBV6-1 with TRBJ2-7; 13 bases map to TRBD2. V shed 4 bases, J shed 3 bases, and the junction held 9 bases outside the gene matches. The CDR3 consists of 17 residues. From germline, CDR1 is MNHNS and CDR2 SASEGT. CDR3 DNA: TGTGCCAGCAGTGGACTAGCGGGAGGTATTCGGGGCTACGAGCAGTACTTC. It translates to CASSGLAGGIRGYEQYF.

The V call is TRBV7-6, the J call TRBJ2-1; the match to TRBD2 covers 7 bases. Germline-derived CDR1 and CDR2 are SGHVS and FNYEAQ. J was trimmed by 2 bases and V by 1 base; bases with no gene match: 5. The CDR3 totals 16 residues. CDR3 DNA: TGTGCCAGCAGCTTAGTTCTGGGAGGGGCCTACAATGAGCAGTTCTTC. This gives the protein CASSLVLGGAYNEQFF.

This chain connects TRBV28 to TRBJ1-5; D gene ambiguous. The germline gives CDR1 MDHEN, CDR2 SYDVKM. Trimming pared 5 bases from V and 6 bases from J, leaving 17 bases between. CDR3 size: 15 residues. CDR3 residues: CASSPTVKRIQPQHF. CDR3 DNA: TGTGCCAGCAGTCCCACGGTTAAGCGTATTCAGCCCCAGCATTTT.